A selection of T cell receptor beta chains follows, all from one sample in a study of blood T cell repertoires in COVID-19. TCRdb keeps only in-frame clones here, not all; method: immunoSEQ multiplex PCR. The data show 300,000 to 350,000 clones, 90% seen once. Sample: peripheral blood. The receptors originated from a woman between 25 and 40 years old with COVID-19, enrolled during active disease. Each CDR3 is given with its conserved first and last residue. D genes are given only for firm matches. For some rows the clone size is stated as once, few or many, or as a class when expanded; others skip it.

V,J,size,D,DNA,CDR3
TRBV5-1,TRBJ2-1,once,.,TGCGCCAGCAGCTTGATCGGCGGGCAGAGCTCCTACAATGAGCAGTTCTTC,CASSLIGGQSSYNEQFF
TRBV6-2/TRBV6-3,TRBJ2-2,.,.,TGTGCCAGCAGTGAGGAGTACACCGGGGAGCTGTTTTTT,CASSEEYTGELFF
TRBV5-1,TRBJ2-3,.,TRBD1,TGCGCCAGCAGTCAAGGGGGACAGGGGGCAGGAGATACGCAGTATTTT,CASSQGGQGAGDTQYF
TRBV11-2,TRBJ2-1,.,TRBD2,TGTGCCAGCAGCTCTACTAGCGGGAGGAATGTAGCCTACAATGAGCAGTTCTTC,CASSSTSGRNVAYNEQFF
TRBV19,TRBJ2-7,.,.,TGTGCCAGTAGCATGCTCGCGGGCGGCCTCTACGAGCAGTACTTC,CASSMLAGGLYEQYF
TRBV19,TRBJ2-3,once,.,TGTGCCAGTAGTATGGATCGGTCTAGCAAGGGCACAGATACGCAGTATTTT,CASSMDRSSKGTDTQYF
TRBV13,TRBJ2-3,.,TRBD1,TGTGCCAGCAGCCGCTCTGGGACAGGGAAGGATACGCAGTATTTT,CASSRSGTGKDTQYF
TRBV5-4,TRBJ2-7,.,TRBD1,TGTGCCAGCAGCTCAACCGGACAGGGACCCTACGAGCAGTACTTC,CASSSTGQGPYEQYF
TRBV6-1,TRBJ1-4,.,.,TGTGCCAGCAGTGAATTACAGGGACGGGAAAAACTGTTTTTT,CASSELQGREKLFF
TRBV25-1,TRBJ1-1,.,TRBD1,TGTGCCAGCAGCAGACAGGGAGGAACTGAAGCTTTCTTT,CASSRQGGTEAFF
TRBV7-6,TRBJ2-1,.,TRBD1,TGTGCCAGCAGCTTAGGACAGGGGCCTAACAATGAGCAGTTCTTC,CASSLGQGPNNEQFF
TRBV6-6,TRBJ1-5,.,.,TGTGCCAGCAGTTACTCCGGAGATCAGCCCCAGCATTTT,CASSYSGDQPQHF
TRBV5-1,TRBJ1-5,.,.,TGCGCCAACCTTTTGAATCGGGGGGGGGATCAGCCCCAGCATTTT,CANLLNRGGDQPQHF
TRBV14,TRBJ2-3,.,TRBD2,TGTGCCAGCAGCCTAGCGGGAGCTTCAGATACGCAGTATTTT,CASSLAGASDTQYF
TRBV18,TRBJ2-1,.,.,TGTGCCAGCTCACCACCTGTTCCGACCAGGGACTACAATGAGCAGTTCTTC,CASSPPVPTRDYNEQFF
TRBV28,TRBJ1-1,.,TRBD1,TGTGCCAGCAGCAGGGGGCGAGGCACTGAAGCTTTCTTT,CASSRGRGTEAFF
TRBV29-1,TRBJ1-2,.,TRBD1,TGCAGCGTAGGACTCCGGGACAGGACCTATGGCTACACCTTC,CSVGLRDRTYGYTF
TRBV7-8,TRBJ2-7,.,TRBD2,TGTGCCAGCAGCTTAGGTCGCGCTAGCGGCTACGAGCAGTACTTC,CASSLGRASGYEQYF
TRBV6-5,TRBJ1-1,.,.,TGTGCCAGCAGTACACAATCGAACACTGAAGCTTTCTTT,CASSTQSNTEAFF
TRBV6-6,TRBJ1-2,.,TRBD1,TGTGCCAGCAGTTACGTCGACAGGGGGCCCAACTATGGCTACACCTTC,CASSYVDRGPNYGYTF
TRBV9,TRBJ1-6,.,TRBD1,TGTGCCAGCAGCCATACAGGGGGGCAACCCCTCCACTTT,CASSHTGGQPLHF
TRBV4-1,TRBJ2-1,.,TRBD2,TGCGCCAGCAGCCAAGAAGGAGGACTAGGTGGGCTTGAGCAGTTCTTC,CASSQEGGLGGLEQFF
TRBV19,TRBJ1-2,.,TRBD1,TGTGCCAGTAGCAATCGACAGGGTTCGAACTATGGCTACACCTTC,CASSNRQGSNYGYTF
TRBV5-6,TRBJ1-4,.,.,TGTGCCAGCAGCACAAACAGGGACGAAAAACTGTTTTTT,CASSTNRDEKLFF
TRBV30,TRBJ2-7,.,TRBD1,TGTGCCTGGAATAATCCAATCAGACAGGGTCAATCCTACGAGCAGTACTTC,CAWNNPIRQGQSYEQYF
TRBV27,TRBJ2-3,.,.,TGTGCCAGCAGTTTGGGCCCAGATACGCAGTATTTT,CASSLGPDTQYF
TRBV2,TRBJ1-2,.,TRBD1,TGTGCCAGCAGGACGGGACAGGGCGCCTATGGCTACACCTTC,CASRTGQGAYGYTF
TRBV27,TRBJ2-3,.,.,TGTGCCAGCAGTTCCAACGGGTCGCCGGGGGATACGCAGTATTTT,CASSSNGSPGDTQYF
TRBV30,TRBJ1-4,once,.,TGTGCCTGGAGTGTACGCGGAGGGACTAATGAAAAACTGTTTTTT,CAWSVRGGTNEKLFF
TRBV5-4,TRBJ1-3,.,.,TGTGCCAGCAGCACGCCGAGTTCTGGAAACACCATATATTTT,CASSTPSSGNTIYF
TRBV6-5,TRBJ2-1,.,TRBD2,TGTGCCAGCAGGAGGACTAGCGGGAGGGAGATTGAGCAGTTCTTC,CASRRTSGREIEQFF
TRBV30,TRBJ2-5,.,.,TGTGCCTGGAGTCGTGGAGGAGAGACCCAGTACTTC,CAWSRGGETQYF
TRBV6-2/TRBV6-3,TRBJ1-1,.,.,TGTGCCAGCAGTCAGGGGACTGAAGCTTTCTTT,CASSQGTEAFF
TRBV10-3,TRBJ2-3,.,TRBD2,TGTGCCACTAACCCTAGCGGGCAGGGCACAGATACGCAGTATTTT,CATNPSGQGTDTQYF
TRBV7-9,TRBJ2-3,.,.,TGTGCCAGCAGCTTAGGTAGGGGGAGTCTCACAGATACGCAGTATTTT,CASSLGRGSLTDTQYF
TRBV10-3,TRBJ2-5,.,TRBD2,TGTGCCATCAGTGATAGAACTAGCGGAGGATCACAAGAGACCCAGTACTTC,CAISDRTSGGSQETQYF
TRBV6-1,TRBJ1-2,.,TRBD1,TGTGCCAGCAGTGAGGGACAGGCCCGAGCTAACTATGGCTACACCTTC,CASSEGQARANYGYTF
TRBV9,TRBJ2-5,.,TRBD2,TGTGCCAGCAGCGTAGGACTAGCGGGAGTTGAGACCCAGTACTTC,CASSVGLAGVETQYF
TRBV25-1,TRBJ2-1,.,TRBD2,TGTGCCAGCACTGCGGGACTAGCAGCCAATGAGCAGTTCTTC,CASTAGLAANEQFF
TRBV7-2,TRBJ2-7,.,TRBD1,TGTGCCAGCAGCCTGACCCGACAGGGAATCTACGAGCAGTACTTC,CASSLTRQGIYEQYF
TRBV19,TRBJ1-1,.,.,TGTGCCAGTAGTATAATAAAAGGAGGCGGCACTGAAGCTTTCTTT,CASSIIKGGGTEAFF
TRBV21-1,TRBJ2-1,.,.,TGTGCCAGCTCCGGGACTAGCGGGAGCCCCTCCTACAATGAGCAGTTCTTC,CASSGTSGSPSYNEQFF
TRBV27,TRBJ2-1,.,TRBD2,TGTGCCAGCAGTTCCCCCCAGACTAGCGGGAGTTTGTATGAGCAGTTCTTC,CASSSPQTSGSLYEQFF
TRBV30,TRBJ2-1,.,.,TGTGCCTCAAAAACCGGGATCCCCCCGTACAATGAGCAGTTCTTC,CASKTGIPPYNEQFF
TRBV20-1,TRBJ1-1,.,TRBD1,TGCAGTGCTAGTGCAGGGGGGAAAACTGAAGCTTTCTTT,CSASAGGKTEAFF
TRBV27,TRBJ2-4,.,.,TGTGCCAGCAGTGGATTGGACAAACTAAACATTCAGTACTTC,CASSGLDKLNIQYF
TRBV12-3/TRBV12-4,TRBJ2-5,.,.,TGTGCCAGCAGTTTTGGTGGGGGCCCTGATGACTTC,CASSFGGGPDDF
TRBV28,TRBJ2-3,.,TRBD1,TGTGCCAGCAGTGCCTTGACAGGGGTCAGCACAGATACGCAGTATTTT,CASSALTGVSTDTQYF
TRBV3-1/TRBV3-2,TRBJ2-7,.,TRBD1,TGTGCCAGCAGCTCCTATAGAGGACAGGGGGAGCAGTACTTC,CASSSYRGQGEQYF
TRBV11-2,TRBJ1-2,.,.,TGTGCCAGCAGCTCCGCAGGGTATGGCTACACCTTC,CASSSAGYGYTF
TRBV2,TRBJ1-2,.,.,TGTGCCAGCAGAGTGACGGGGAACTATGGCTACACCTTC,CASRVTGNYGYTF
TRBV19,TRBJ1-1,.,TRBD1,TGTGCCAGTAGCCCCGACAGGGAGAACACTGAAGCTTTCTTT,CASSPDRENTEAFF
TRBV15,TRBJ1-3,.,TRBD1,TGTGCCACCAGCAGACCTGGGACAGCCTCTGGAAACACCATATATTTT,CATSRPGTASGNTIYF
TRBV11-2,TRBJ2-2,.,.,TGTGCCAGCAGCTTCAGGGGGGCTAACACCGGGGAGCTGTTTTTT,CASSFRGANTGELFF
TRBV24-1,TRBJ1-2,.,.,TGTGCCACCAGTAGCAAGGGGGATAACTATGGCTACACCTTC,CATSSKGDNYGYTF
TRBV19,TRBJ1-2,once,.,TGTGCCAGTAGTCCCGGGAGCTACTATGGCTACACCTTC,CASSPGSYYGYTF
TRBV2,TRBJ2-1,.,TRBD2,TGTGCCAGCAGTCCCCGACTAGCAGGCTCCTACAATGAGCAGTTCTTC,CASSPRLAGSYNEQFF
TRBV4-1,TRBJ1-3,few,.,TGCGCCAGCAGCCAAGCGGGGGATGAAGGAAACACCATATATTTT,CASSQAGDEGNTIYF
TRBV11-2,TRBJ1-6,.,.,TGTGCCAGCAGCTTAGATCTACAGCCCTCCTATAATTCACCCCTCCACTTT,CASSLDLQPSYNSPLHF